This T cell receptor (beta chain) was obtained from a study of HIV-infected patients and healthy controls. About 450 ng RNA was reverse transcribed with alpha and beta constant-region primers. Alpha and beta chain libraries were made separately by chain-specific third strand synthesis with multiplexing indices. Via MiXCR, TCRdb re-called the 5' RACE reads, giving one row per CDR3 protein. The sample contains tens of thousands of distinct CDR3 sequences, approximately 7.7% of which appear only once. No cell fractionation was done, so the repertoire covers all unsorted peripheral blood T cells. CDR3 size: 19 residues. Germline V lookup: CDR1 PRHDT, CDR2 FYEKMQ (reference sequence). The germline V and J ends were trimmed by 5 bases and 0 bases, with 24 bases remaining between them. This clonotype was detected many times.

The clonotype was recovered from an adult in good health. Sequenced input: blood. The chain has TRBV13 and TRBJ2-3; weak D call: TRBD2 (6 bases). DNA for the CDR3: TGTGCCAGCAGCCCCTCCTTCCGGGGGAATAAGCCTAGCACAGATACGCAGTATTTT. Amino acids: CASSPSFRGNKPSTDTQYF.